This T cell receptor beta chain was recorded in a study of OX40 agonist ivuxolimab in advanced cancers. V was pared by 7 bases and J by 3 bases, with 11 bases between. CDR1 and CDR2 (germline): ENHRY, SYGVKD. There are 13 residues in the CDR3. Sequencing was performed with immunoSEQ multiplex PCR; in TCRdb, only in-frame clones are kept and a portion is missing. The sample records roughly 120,000 clones, roughly 90% being singletons. This receptor was identified in an adult with an advanced solid tumor such as melanoma, head and neck, liver or kidney cancer. This chain links TRBV10-3 with TRBJ2-3; no clear D. This sample comprised CD4+ or CD8+ T cells sorted from blood, obtained in a trial of the OX40 agonist ivuxolimab. The CDR3 DNA reads as TGTGCCATCATTGTCCCGTCAACAGATACGCAGTATTTT. Amino acid sequence: CAIIVPSTDTQYF.